These T cell receptor beta chains were read from a single sample in a study of blood T cells in healthy people across ages. TCRdb recomputed calls from the 5' RACE reads with MiXCR, one row per CDR3 protein. The table has a few hundred thousand distinct CDR3 sequences, 45% to 60% seen once. The material sequenced was blood. All receptors come from a man aged 55 to 70 in good health. CDR3s include the opening cysteine and the closing phenylalanine or tryptophan. A D gene is named only where the DNA matches it firmly. Clone size is given for some rows only: seen once, a few or many times, or a class if the clone is expanded.

j_gene,v_gene,d_gene,abundance,CDR3nt,CDR3aa
TRBJ2-3,TRBV7-2,TRBD2,NA,TGTGCCAGCGTCTTATGGTTTCGGGGGGAGACGCAGTATTTT,CASVLWFRGETQYF
TRBJ2-3,TRBV30,NA,NA,TGTGCCTGGAACTACGGGGCTCGCACAGATACGCAGTATTTT,CAWNYGARTDTQYF
TRBJ2-1,TRBV9,NA,NA,TGTGCCAGCAGCGTAACCCCCGAATACAATGAGCAGTTCTTC,CASSVTPEYNEQFF
TRBJ1-2,TRBV20-1,NA,NA,TGCAGTGCTAGAGATAGTTTCAGAGTGTGGGGCTACACCTTC,CSARDSFRVWGYTF
TRBJ2-7,TRBV12-3/TRBV12-4,NA,NA,TGTGCCAGCAGTTTAGCAGGACCGGGGCTCGAGCAGTACTTC,CASSLAGPGLEQYF
TRBJ2-1,TRBV7-9,TRBD2,NA,TGTGCCGGAGCGGGAGGGCCTCTCAGCAATGAGCAGTTCTTC,CAGAGGPLSNEQFF
TRBJ2-3,TRBV20-1,TRBD2,NA,TGCAGTGCTCCGGGACTAGGCACAGATACGCAGTATTTT,CSAPGLGTDTQYF
TRBJ2-5,TRBV20-1,TRBD1,NA,TGCAGTGCGGGCCGGGACAGCCAAGAGACCCAGTACTTC,CSAGRDSQETQYF
TRBJ2-1,TRBV3-1,NA,once,TGTGCCAGCAGCCTGAGGGGTTCCGGAAGCAATGAGCAGTTCTTC,CASSLRGSGSNEQFF
TRBJ2-1,TRBV5-1,TRBD2,NA,TGCGCCAGCAGACTAGCGGGGGCTTCGGATGAGCAGTTCTTC,CASRLAGASDEQFF
TRBJ2-1,TRBV21-1,NA,few,TGTGCCAGCAGACTAGCCTCCGATGAGCAGTTCTTC,CASRLASDEQFF
TRBJ2-5,TRBV7-9,NA,few,TGTGCCAGCAGCGCATGGGACACCCAGACCCAGTACTTC,CASSAWDTQTQYF
TRBJ2-5,TRBV25-1,TRBD1,once,TGTGCCAGCCGGGACAGCCCCAGGACTGAGCGGTACTTC,CASRDSPRTERYF
TRBJ2-1,TRBV7-9,TRBD1,few,TGTGCCAGCGTCCCAACAGGGGATGAGCAGTTCTTC,CASVPTGDEQFF
TRBJ1-1,TRBV10-3,TRBD1,many,TGTGCCATCAGTGACCCCACCCTGACAGGGTATGGGACTGAAGCTTTCTTT,CAISDPTLTGYGTEAFF
TRBJ2-7,TRBV20-1,TRBD1,many,TGCAGTGCTAGCGACAGGGCTTTGGGGTACGAGCAGTACTTC,CSASDRALGYEQYF
TRBJ2-3,TRBV5-4,NA,NA,TGTGCCAGCAGCTTGGCCCCGGGGATAGGCACAGATACGCAGTATTTT,CASSLAPGIGTDTQYF
TRBJ2-3,TRBV12-3/TRBV12-4,NA,NA,TGTGCCAGCATGGGGGATACGCAGTATTTT,CASMGDTQYF
TRBJ2-6,TRBV20-1,TRBD2,few,TGCAGTGCTAGAGTCCGGGGAGGGGACGGCTCTGGGGCCAACGTCCTGACTTTC,CSARVRGGDGSGANVLTF
TRBJ2-3,TRBV11-2,NA,NA,TGTGCCAGCAGCTTAGCCCCCTTTCCTCGGGACCATCCTAGCACAGATACGCAGTATTTT,CASSLAPFPRDHPSTDTQYF
TRBJ2-5,TRBV6-6,NA,few,TGTGCCAGCAGTTACTCGGGAGGCAACCAAGAGACCCAGTACTTC,CASSYSGGNQETQYF
TRBJ1-5,TRBV21-1,NA,few,TGTGCCAGCAGGAACCATCTAATGGAAAACAGGTGCCGGGGGGATCAGCCCCAGCATTTT,CASRNHLMENRCRGDQPQHF
TRBJ2-3,TRBV29-1,TRBD1,NA,TGCAGCGTTGCCACCGGGACAGCTAAAGATACGCAGTATTTT,CSVATGTAKDTQYF
TRBJ1-2,TRBV20-1,TRBD1,NA,TGCAGTGCTGGAACCAGGACAGGGGGCTCCAACTATGGCTACACCTTC,CSAGTRTGGSNYGYTF
TRBJ2-3,TRBV20-1,TRBD1,few,TGCAGTTCGGGACAGCCTAGCACAGATACGCAGTATTTT,CSSGQPSTDTQYF
TRBJ2-2,TRBV7-9,NA,NA,TGTGCCAGCAGCCCTCAGGCCAGAACCGGGGAGCTGTTTTTT,CASSPQARTGELFF
TRBJ2-6,TRBV28,NA,NA,TGTGCCAGCACCCGGGGCACCCAGTCTGGGGCCAACGTCCTGACTTTC,CASTRGTQSGANVLTF
TRBJ2-4,TRBV18,TRBD2,NA,TGTGCCAGCTCACCAGGGGATAGCGGGTCTTTCCAGTACTTC,CASSPGDSGSFQYF
TRBJ1-6,TRBV15,NA,NA,TGTGCCACCAGCAGAGGACGGGCCACCTCTAATTCACCCCTCCACTTT,CATSRGRATSNSPLHF
TRBJ2-3,TRBV12-3/TRBV12-4,NA,NA,TGTGCCAGCAGGGGACCCCTTTCTACAGATACGCAGTATTTT,CASRGPLSTDTQYF
TRBJ2-7,TRBV7-9,NA,many,TGTGCCAGCAGCTTTCTAACACAGCGCGAGCAGTACTTC,CASSFLTQREQYF
TRBJ1-6,TRBV27,TRBD1,NA,TGTGCCACTCGGCTAACAGGGGATTCTTCACCCCTCCACTTT,CATRLTGDSSPLHF
TRBJ2-5,TRBV5-6,NA,NA,TGTGCCAGCAGCTTGCTACCGACAGGCCAAGAGACCCAGTACTTC,CASSLLPTGQETQYF
TRBJ2-1,TRBV20-1,TRBD2,once,TGCAGTCAAGACGGACTAGCGGGAAAGGATGAGCAGTTCTTC,CSQDGLAGKDEQFF
TRBJ2-7,TRBV10-3,NA,few,TGTGCCATCAGTGGGGGGTCTGATCAGTACTTC,CAISGGSDQYF
TRBJ1-6,TRBV20-1,TRBD1,once,TGCAGTGCTAGGGGGGGACAGGCCAATTCACCCCTCCACTTT,CSARGGQANSPLHF
TRBJ2-3,TRBV2,TRBD2,NA,TGTGCCAGCGGTATTGCGGGAGAAGATACAGATACGCAGTATTTT,CASGIAGEDTDTQYF
TRBJ2-7,TRBV7-2,TRBD1,NA,TGTGCCAGCAGCTTAGCGGGACAGGGGGCATCCTACGAGCAGTACTTC,CASSLAGQGASYEQYF
TRBJ2-6,TRBV4-3,TRBD2,NA,TGCGCCAGCAGCCAAGATGGGCCTAGCGGTAGCTCTGGGGCCAACGTCCTGACTTTC,CASSQDGPSGSSGANVLTF
TRBJ2-3,TRBV7-3,NA,few,TGTGCCAGCAGCGTACAGCCCTCTAGCACAGATACGCAGTATTTT,CASSVQPSSTDTQYF
TRBJ2-5,TRBV12-3/TRBV12-4,NA,NA,TGTGCCAGCAGTGAGACTAGAGCGACCCAGTACTTC,CASSETRATQYF
TRBJ2-7,TRBV12-5,NA,NA,TGTGCTAGTGGTTTGGAGGGGGGGGTCCAGTACTTC,CASGLEGGVQYF
TRBJ2-7,TRBV28,NA,NA,TGTGCCAGCAGTCTGCCCACTTACAATGAGCAGTACTTC,CASSLPTYNEQYF
TRBJ2-7,TRBV20-1,TRBD2,NA,TGCAGTGCTAGAGAGGGGGGTAGCGGGAGAGGGTCCTACGAGCAGTACTTC,CSAREGGSGRGSYEQYF
TRBJ1-4,TRBV6-5,NA,few,TGTGCCAGCAGTTACAGTCAGTTAAATGAAAAACTGTTTTTT,CASSYSQLNEKLFF
TRBJ1-2,TRBV2,NA,NA,TGTGCCAGCAGTCCTACCACCTATGGCTACACCTTC,CASSPTTYGYTF
TRBJ2-1,TRBV29-1,NA,NA,TGCAGCGCCCCCGGAGGAGGGAACAATGAGCAGTTCTTC,CSAPGGGNNEQFF
TRBJ2-3,TRBV7-3,NA,NA,TGTGCCAGCAGCTTATCCTCTAGTTCTGATACGCAGTATTTT,CASSLSSSSDTQYF
TRBJ2-7,TRBV3-1,NA,many,TGTGCCAGCAGCCAAACGTGGGAGCAGTACTTC,CASSQTWEQYF
TRBJ2-3,TRBV7-8,TRBD2,many,TGTGCCAGCCTTGCAAGGCGACTGGGACTAGCGGGAGGAAGCACAGATACGCAGTATTTT,CASLARRLGLAGGSTDTQYF
TRBJ2-5,TRBV28,TRBD1,NA,TGTGCCAGCAGTTTTGGGACAGGGACCAAGAAGGTGACCCAGTACTTC,CASSFGTGTKKVTQYF
TRBJ1-2,TRBV7-9,TRBD1,NA,TGTGCCAGCAGCTCGACAGGGTTGGGCTATGGCTACACCTTC,CASSSTGLGYGYTF
TRBJ2-7,TRBV7-2,TRBD2,NA,TGTGCCAGCAGCGCTGGACGAGCGGGGTACAATGAGCAGTACTTC,CASSAGRAGYNEQYF
TRBJ2-2,TRBV20-1,NA,NA,TGCAGTGCTAGAGATCCTGTGACTGCCGACACCGGGGAGCTGTTTTTT,CSARDPVTADTGELFF
TRBJ2-4,TRBV28,NA,many,TGTGCGAGTGGGTTAGCGGAACCCAAAAACATTCAGTACTTC,CASGLAEPKNIQYF
TRBJ1-2,TRBV15,NA,NA,TGTGCCACCAGCATTACGGGACTTTTTAATGGCTACACCTTC,CATSITGLFNGYTF
TRBJ2-4,TRBV28,NA,NA,TGTGCCAGCCTCCCCCCAAGGGGAGAGCAGTACTTC,CASLPPRGEQYF
TRBJ2-7,TRBV30,NA,many,TGTGCCTGGAGTGTAAGTCAGTACCTCACCTACGAGCAGTACTTC,CAWSVSQYLTYEQYF
TRBJ2-3,TRBV7-3,NA,few,TGTGCCAGCAGCGACCCGGGGGATACGCAGTATTTT,CASSDPGDTQYF